This is a list of T cell receptor beta chains from one sample in a study of cytomegalovirus exposure and HLA in healthy donors. Using immunoSEQ multiplex PCR, the repertoire was profiled, and TCRdb retains in-frame clones only, with some absent. The sample records roughly 89,000 clones, about four fifths being singletons. Sequenced input: PBMCs. The receptors derive from a woman younger than 45 in good health and CMV-seronegative. CDR3s include the opening cysteine and the closing phenylalanine or tryptophan. Fields, in order: clone size, V gene, J gene, CDR3 protein. Size is stated for part of the rows, as once, few or many counts, or as a class when the clone is expanded.

>few|TRBV7-2|TRBJ2-2
CASSLGSGEAAPYTGELFF
>-|TRBV19|TRBJ2-1
CASRTSDNEQFF
>few|TRBV18|TRBJ1-1
CASSRNIQGGVAFF
>-|TRBV7-9|TRBJ2-5
CASSFGGGQRTQYF
>-|TRBV7-2|TRBJ1-5
CASSQGQGAQHF
>-|TRBV6-5|TRBJ2-7
CASRDNLYYEQYF
>-|TRBV13|TRBJ2-7
CASSLFGEQYF
>-|TRBV6-5|TRBJ1-2
CASTGASRGNYGYTF
>few|TRBV7-7|TRBJ2-2
CASSSTGGWAGELFF
>-|TRBV7-3|TRBJ1-1
CASSLSLNTEAFF
>-|TRBV5-1|TRBJ2-7
CASSFQPGIAGEGNEQYF
>few|TRBV28|TRBJ1-5
CASTIYAQGYSNQPQHF
>-|TRBV28|TRBJ1-1
CASQGALTEAFF
>-|TRBV15|TRBJ2-5
CATSRDPTSGGGTQYF
>-|TRBV16|TRBJ2-2
CASNRGNTGELFF
>-|TRBV28|TRBJ1-4
CASSPRDSYSNEKLFF
>-|TRBV27|TRBJ1-2
CASSFQGAYGYTF
>once|TRBV4-3|-
CASSQVGREQIYEQYF
>-|TRBV2|TRBJ2-1
CARRIDNEQFF
>once|TRBV27|TRBJ2-1
CASSWASGSDEQFF
>-|TRBV11-2|TRBJ2-7
CASSQGPLAYEQYF
>-|TRBV4-1|TRBJ2-2
CASSQRDRATGELFF
>-|TRBV5-1|TRBJ2-3
CASSLREGSTDTQYF
>-|TRBV2|TRBJ2-3
CASSEVLGSGADTQYF